This is a list of T cell receptor beta chains from one sample in a study of CD8+ T cells in alopecia areata. Sequencing was performed with immunoSEQ multiplex PCR; in TCRdb, only in-frame clones are kept and a portion is missing. The sample lists about 150,000 clones, roughly 50% seen once, with around 6% in the top ten. Sample: CD4+ T cells sorted from blood, taken at week 0. The receptors were sampled from a human donor with alopecia areata. The CDR3 runs from the conserved cysteine through the conserved F or W. D genes are given only for firm matches. Expanded clones get a size class; other rows say once, few or many, or leave the size out.

v_gene	j_gene	abundance	d_gene	CDR3nt	CDR3aa
TRBV30	TRBJ2-5	.	.	TGTGCCTGGAGTGCCGCCGGAGAGACCCAGTACTTC	CAWSAAGETQYF
TRBV7-2	TRBJ1-6	.	.	TGTGCCAGCAGCTTACAGGTCAACAGTGCACCCCTCCACTTT	CASSLQVNSAPLHF
TRBV5-1	TRBJ1-6	.	TRBD1	TGCGCCAGCAGCTTACAGGGGTATCAGAATTCACCCCTCCACTTT	CASSLQGYQNSPLHF
TRBV6-5	TRBJ2-7	few	.	TGTGCCAGCAAAGGGATGCGCAGAAACGAGCAGTACTTC	CASKGMRRNEQYF
TRBV7-2	TRBJ2-3	.	.	TGTGCCAGCAGCCAACCGGATACGCAGTATTTT	CASSQPDTQYF
TRBV29-1	TRBJ2-5	few	TRBD1	TGCAGCGTTAACAGGGGAGTGGGTGAGACCCAGTACTTC	CSVNRGVGETQYF
TRBV7-2	TRBJ1-2	.	.	TGTGCCAGCAGCTCGGACACTTCCTATGGCTACACCTTC	CASSSDTSYGYTF
TRBV6-5	TRBJ1-6	.	.	TGTGCCAGCAGTTACGGGCAGGGAGTTGGATCACCCCTCCACTTT	CASSYGQGVGSPLHF
TRBV4-2	TRBJ2-7	.	TRBD1	TGTGCCAGCAGCCAGGAAGGACAGGGGATATACGAGCAGTACTTC	CASSQEGQGIYEQYF
TRBV23-1	TRBJ2-1	few	.	TGCGATCTGATCAATGAGCAGTTCTTC	CDLINEQFF
TRBV5-4	TRBJ2-2	.	.	TGTGCCAGCGGCTCCCCGGGTGGGTCGACCGGGGAGCTGTTTTTT	CASGSPGGSTGELFF
TRBV14	TRBJ2-6	.	.	TGTGCCAGCAGCCTGTATGCCTCTGGGGCCAACGTCCTGACTTTC	CASSLYASGANVLTF
TRBV7-9	TRBJ2-2	.	TRBD1	TGTGCCAGCAGTAGAAGGACAGGGAACACCGGGGAGCTGTTTTTT	CASSRRTGNTGELFF
TRBV15	TRBJ2-6	.	.	TGTGCCACCAGCAGGGGAAACTCTGGGGCCAACGTCCTGACTTTC	CATSRGNSGANVLTF
TRBV4-3	TRBJ2-1	.	.	TGCGCCAGCAGCCAAGATAGAGACAGCTCCTACAATGAGCAGTTCTTC	CASSQDRDSSYNEQFF
TRBV13	TRBJ1-1	.	TRBD1	TGTGCCAGCAGCTACGACAGGGTGAACACTGAAGCTTTCTTT	CASSYDRVNTEAFF
TRBV5-6	TRBJ2-3	.	.	TGTGCCAGCAGCTTGAGGGTGGGAGCTAGCACAGATACGCAGTATTTT	CASSLRVGASTDTQYF
TRBV30	TRBJ1-2	once	.	TGTGCCTGGAGTTTAATTAACTATGGCTACACCTTC	CAWSLINYGYTF
TRBV29-1	TRBJ1-6	.	.	TGCAGCCAACTCCAGCACCATAATTCACCCCTCCACTTT	CSQLQHHNSPLHF
TRBV11-2	TRBJ2-3	few	TRBD2	TGTGCCAGCAGCTTTGGGACTAGCGTGCCCACAGATACGCAGTATTTT	CASSFGTSVPTDTQYF
TRBV19	TRBJ2-5	.	.	TGTGCCAGTAGTATCGGTAGGGAAGAGACCCAGTACTTC	CASSIGREETQYF
TRBV10-3	TRBJ2-7	.	.	TGTGCCATCAGTGAGTCAGGGGACGTCTGGGGAGAGCAGTACTTC	CAISESGDVWGEQYF
TRBV7-9	TRBJ2-3	.	.	TGTGCCAGCAGCTTAGTGGCGGATACGCAGTATTTT	CASSLVADTQYF
TRBV7-2	TRBJ2-2	once	TRBD1	TGTGCCAGCAGCAGCACAGGGGGCAGGACCGGGGAGCTGTTTTTT	CASSSTGGRTGELFF
TRBV13	TRBJ1-6	.	TRBD1	TGTGCCAGCAGCGCCGACAGGGACAATTCACCCCTCCACTTT	CASSADRDNSPLHF
TRBV29-1	TRBJ2-2	few	.	TGCAGCGTGAGGGACTCCAACACCGGGGAGCTGTTTTTT	CSVRDSNTGELFF
TRBV5-1	TRBJ2-7	.	TRBD1	TGCGCCAGCCGTAACCGGGACAGGGGGCAGTACGAGCAGTACTTC	CASRNRDRGQYEQYF
TRBV30	TRBJ2-3	few	TRBD2	TGTGCCTGGACCCTTTCCTGGACTAGCGGGGGGAGGGATACGCAGTATTTT	CAWTLSWTSGGRDTQYF
TRBV7-2	TRBJ2-1	.	TRBD2	TGTGCCAGCAGCACCGCCGGGACTAGTGTCAATGAGCAGTTCTTC	CASSTAGTSVNEQFF
TRBV2	TRBJ2-4	.	TRBD1	TGTGCCAGCAGTGAAGGGTCAGGGGGCTGGGCCAAAAACATTCAGTACTTC	CASSEGSGGWAKNIQYF
TRBV30	TRBJ1-2	.	TRBD1	TGTGCCTGGAGTCGACAGGGGGAGGACTACACCTTC	CAWSRQGEDYTF
TRBV6-5	TRBJ2-7	.	.	TGTGCCAGCAACGGGCAGGGGGGACCCTACGAGCAGTACTTC	CASNGQGGPYEQYF
TRBV19	TRBJ2-5	.	TRBD1	TGTGCCAGTAGCGGACAGGGGCGGGAGACCCAGTACTTC	CASSGQGRETQYF